This TCR beta chain is drawn from a study of T cells after yellow fever vaccination. Note on this clonotype: As yet, its antigen is unknown.

It was through 5'RACE template switching that TCR cDNA was made, with a universal primer site and UMIs added. TCRdb passed the 5' RACE reads through MiXCR, listing each CDR3 protein once. This table has around 180,000 distinct CDR3 sequences, approximately 6% appearing once. The CDR3 is 14 amino acids. Germline V gene data show CDR1 as SEHNR and CDR2 as FQNEAQ (reference sequence). Trimming removed 7 bases from V and 0 bases from J, with 12 bases in between. Study-level points and caveats: Subsequent booster samples again held most clones from primary vaccination (around 96% CD4, roughly 90% CD8). FACS-sorted repertoires could contain abundant clonotypes contaminating from the bulk population.

The clonotype comes from a man in his late teens or twenties who received the YFV17D yellow fever vaccine. Sequenced material: CD4+ T cells sorted from PBMCs, taken on the day of the first yellow fever vaccination. V gene TRBV7-9 combines with J gene TRBJ1-2; D gene ambiguous. The CDR3 is CASTYTTSNYGYTF. The CDR3 DNA sequence: TGTGCCAGCACCTACACGACATCTAACTATGGCTACACCTTC. Drawing the rest from reference TRBV7-9 and TRBJ1-2, the complete variable domain is DTGVSQNPRHKITKRGQNVTFRCDPISEHNRLYWYRQTLGQGPEFLTYFQNEAQLEKSRLLSDRFSAERPKGSFSTLEIQRTEQGDSAMYLCASTYTTSNYGYTFGSGTRLTVV.